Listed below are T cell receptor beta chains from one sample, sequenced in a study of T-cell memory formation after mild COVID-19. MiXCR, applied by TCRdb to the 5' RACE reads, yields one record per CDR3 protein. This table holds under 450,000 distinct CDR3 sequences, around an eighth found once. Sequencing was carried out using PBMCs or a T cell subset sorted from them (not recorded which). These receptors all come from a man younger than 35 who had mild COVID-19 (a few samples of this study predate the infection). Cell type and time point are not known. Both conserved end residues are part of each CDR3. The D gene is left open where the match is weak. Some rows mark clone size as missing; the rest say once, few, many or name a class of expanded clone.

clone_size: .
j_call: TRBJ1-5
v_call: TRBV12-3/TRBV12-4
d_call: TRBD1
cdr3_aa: CASSRGQGEQPQHF
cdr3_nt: TGTGCCAGCAGCCGGGGACAGGGTGAGCAGCCCCAGCATTTT

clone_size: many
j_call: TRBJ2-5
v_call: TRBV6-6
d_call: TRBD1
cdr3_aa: CASSWGQGAQETQYF
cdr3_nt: TGTGCCAGCAGTTGGGGACAGGGGGCCCAAGAGACCCAGTACTTC

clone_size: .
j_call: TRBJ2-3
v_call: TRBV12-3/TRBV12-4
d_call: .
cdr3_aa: CASSFPSQDTQYF
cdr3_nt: TGTGCCAGCAGTTTCCCCTCACAAGATACGCAGTATTTT

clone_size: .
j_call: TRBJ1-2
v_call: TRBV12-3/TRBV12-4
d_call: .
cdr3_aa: CASSFSDAYGYTF
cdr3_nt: TGTGCCAGCAGTTTTTCCGACGCCTATGGCTACACCTTC

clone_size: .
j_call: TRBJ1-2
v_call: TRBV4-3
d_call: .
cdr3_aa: CASSQDRGSLEYGYTF
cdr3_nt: TGCGCCAGCAGCCAAGATCGGGGAAGTCTAGAATATGGCTACACCTTC

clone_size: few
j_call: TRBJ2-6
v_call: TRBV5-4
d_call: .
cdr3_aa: CASLFGPGANVLTF
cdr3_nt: TGTGCCAGCCTATTTGGGCCAGGGGCCAACGTCCTGACTTTC

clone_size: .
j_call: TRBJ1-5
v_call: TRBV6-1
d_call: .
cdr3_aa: CASSRNSNQPQHF
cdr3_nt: TGTGCCAGCAGTAGGAATAGCAATCAGCCCCAGCATTTT

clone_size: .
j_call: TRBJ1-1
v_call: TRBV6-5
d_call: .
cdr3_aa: CASSYSIRHMNTEAFF
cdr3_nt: TGTGCCAGCAGTTACTCGATAAGACACATGAACACTGAAGCTTTCTTT

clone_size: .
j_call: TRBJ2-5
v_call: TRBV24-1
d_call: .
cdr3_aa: CATSDVGQETQYF
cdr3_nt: TGTGCCACCAGTGATGTGGGGCAAGAGACCCAGTACTTC

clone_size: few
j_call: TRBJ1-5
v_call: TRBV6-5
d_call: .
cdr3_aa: CASSSLGGGLNQPQHF
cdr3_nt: TGTGCCAGCAGTTCGCTAGGGGGGGGACTCAATCAGCCCCAGCATTTT

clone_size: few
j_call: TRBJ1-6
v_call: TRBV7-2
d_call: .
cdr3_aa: CASSPQRGSYNSPLHF
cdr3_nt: TGTGCCAGCAGCCCCCAGCGGGGCTCCTATAATTCACCCCTCCACTTT

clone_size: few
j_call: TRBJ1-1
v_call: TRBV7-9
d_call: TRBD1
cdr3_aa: CASSLGPLDDWTLDRVNTEAFF
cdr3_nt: TGTGCCAGCAGCTTAGGTCCTCTAGACGACTGGACCTTGGACAGGGTGAACACTGAAGCTTTCTTT

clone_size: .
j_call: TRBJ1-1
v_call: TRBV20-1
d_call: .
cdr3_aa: CSAEGAGARNTEAFF
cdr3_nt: TGCAGTGCCGAAGGGGCAGGGGCGAGGAACACTGAAGCTTTCTTT

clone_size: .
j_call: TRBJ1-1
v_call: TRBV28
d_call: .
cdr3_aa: CASSRRVWVPVGMNTEAFF
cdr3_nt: TGTGCCAGCAGTAGACGTGTTTGGGTCCCGGTAGGAATGAACACTGAAGCTTTCTTT

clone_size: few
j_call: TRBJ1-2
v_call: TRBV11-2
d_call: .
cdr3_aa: CASSRDGYGYTF
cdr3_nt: TGTGCCAGCAGCCGGGACGGCTATGGCTACACCTTC

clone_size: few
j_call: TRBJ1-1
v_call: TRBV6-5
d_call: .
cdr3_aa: CASRPTRHLSAFF
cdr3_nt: TGTGCCAGCAGACCAACACGACATTTATCAGCTTTCTTT

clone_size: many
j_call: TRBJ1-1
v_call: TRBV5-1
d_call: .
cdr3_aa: CASSLQGVGDTEAFF
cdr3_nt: TGCGCCAGCAGCTTGCAGGGCGTCGGGGATACTGAAGCTTTCTTT

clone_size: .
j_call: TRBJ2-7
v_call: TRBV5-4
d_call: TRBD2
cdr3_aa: CASRPLAGVDEQYF
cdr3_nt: TGTGCCAGCAGACCACTAGCGGGGGTCGACGAGCAGTACTTC

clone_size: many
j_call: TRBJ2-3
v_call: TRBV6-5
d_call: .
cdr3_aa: CASSPMTLISTDTQYF
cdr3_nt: TGTGCCAGCAGCCCTATGACTTTAATTAGCACAGATACGCAGTATTTT

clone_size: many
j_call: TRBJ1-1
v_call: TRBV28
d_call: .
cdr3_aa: CASSFMNTEAFF
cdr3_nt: TGTGCCAGCAGTTTTATGAACACTGAAGCTTTCTTT

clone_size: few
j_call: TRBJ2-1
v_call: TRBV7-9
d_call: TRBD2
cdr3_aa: CASSLGAGNEQFF
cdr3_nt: TGTGCCAGCAGCTTAGGAGCGGGGAATGAGCAGTTCTTC

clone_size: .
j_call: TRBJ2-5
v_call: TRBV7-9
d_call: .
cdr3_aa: CASSSTTPHSRRRGPETQYF
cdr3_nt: TGTGCCAGCAGCTCGACGACCCCCCACTCTAGGCGTCGGGGCCCAGAGACCCAGTACTTC

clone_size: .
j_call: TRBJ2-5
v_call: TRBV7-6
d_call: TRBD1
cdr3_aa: CASSSRDRERGQYF
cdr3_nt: TGTGCCAGCAGCTCCCGGGACAGGGAGAGGGGCCAGTACTTC

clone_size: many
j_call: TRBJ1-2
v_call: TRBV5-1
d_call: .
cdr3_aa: CASSLIAGGGYTF
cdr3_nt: TGCGCCAGCAGCTTGATAGCAGGAGGAGGCTACACCTTC

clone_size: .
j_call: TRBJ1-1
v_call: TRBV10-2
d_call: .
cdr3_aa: CASSESTTPWGTEAFF
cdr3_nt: TGCGCCAGCAGTGAGTCGACGACCCCTTGGGGTACTGAAGCTTTCTTT

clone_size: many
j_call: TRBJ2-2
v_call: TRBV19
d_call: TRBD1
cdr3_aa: CASSIGTGGSGELFF
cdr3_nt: TGTGCCAGTAGTATTGGGACAGGAGGGTCCGGGGAGCTGTTTTTT

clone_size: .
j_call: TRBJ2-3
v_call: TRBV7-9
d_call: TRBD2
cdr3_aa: CASSPLAGASNTQYF
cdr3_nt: TGTGCCAGCAGCCCCCTAGCGGGGGCTTCCAATACGCAGTATTTT

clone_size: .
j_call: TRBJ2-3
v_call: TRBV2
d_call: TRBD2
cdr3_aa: CASRPLAGGQTQYF
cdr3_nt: TGTGCCAGCAGACCACTAGCGGGGGGGCAAACGCAGTATTTT

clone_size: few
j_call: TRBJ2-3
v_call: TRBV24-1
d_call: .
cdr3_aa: CATSDRKTGDTQYF
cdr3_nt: TGTGCCACCAGTGATCGAAAAACGGGAGATACGCAGTATTTT

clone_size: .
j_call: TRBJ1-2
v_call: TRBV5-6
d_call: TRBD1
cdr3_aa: CASSAPGQTYGYTF
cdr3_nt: TGTGCCAGCAGTGCTCCGGGACAGACCTATGGCTACACCTTC

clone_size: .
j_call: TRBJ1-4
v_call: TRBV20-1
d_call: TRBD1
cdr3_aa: CSARVRDSPRVTQLFF
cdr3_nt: TGCAGTGCTAGAGTTCGGGACAGTCCGCGGGTAACGCAACTGTTTTTT

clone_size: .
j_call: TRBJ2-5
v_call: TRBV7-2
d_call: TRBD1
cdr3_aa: CASSGNRGGQTQYF
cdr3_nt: TGTGCCAGCAGCGGTAACAGGGGTGGGCAGACCCAGTACTTC

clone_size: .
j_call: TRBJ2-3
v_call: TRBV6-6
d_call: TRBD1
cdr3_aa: CASSYWRTGSTDTQYF
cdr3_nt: TGTGCCAGCAGTTACTGGCGGACAGGGAGCACAGATACGCAGTATTTT

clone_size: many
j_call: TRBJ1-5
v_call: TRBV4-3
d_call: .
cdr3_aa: CASSQDLVNNQPQHF
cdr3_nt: TGCGCCAGCAGCCAAGACCTGGTGAACAATCAGCCCCAGCATTTT